Each of the 30 T cell receptor beta chains below was sequenced from the same sample in a study of T cell responses to AZD1222 COVID-19 vaccine. Sequenced by immunoSEQ multiplex PCR; TCRdb stores in-frame clones only, minus some. The table includes approximately 84,000 clones, about four fifths detected once. The material was peripheral blood, obtained 28 days after the second AZD1222 dose. These receptors all come from an adult who received the AZD1222 COVID-19 vaccine.

CDR3 in DNA: TGTGCCAGCAGTGAATATACCGGACGAGGCGCGGCCCAGGGCTACACCTTC. Protein: CASSEYTGRGAAQGYTF. The V gene is TRBV25-1, the J gene TRBJ1-2; no reliable D call. The CDR3 has 17 residues. Germline values: CDR1 MGHDK, CDR2 SYGVNS. Deletions cut 0 bases from V and 8 bases from J, with 22 bases between.

The chain links TRBV6-2 or TRBV6-3 to TRBJ1-1, with D hard to call. Germline V CDR1 and CDR2: MNHEY, SVGEGT. With 5 bases removed from V and 5 bases from J, the gap between germline ends came to 6 bases. CDR3 length: 11 residues. CDR3 DNA sequence: TGTGCCAGCAGTCCGGGAACTGAAGCTTTCTTT. Translating gives CASSPGTEAFF.

J is TRBJ1-2 and V is TRBV24-1; D gene uncertain. The germline gives CDR1 KGHDR, CDR2 SFDVKD. The CDR3 extends over 15 amino acids. V was trimmed by 3 bases and J by 0 bases, leaving 10 bases between them. The CDR3 loop reads CATSDRRGANYGYTF. The CDR3 nucleotides read TGTGCCACCAGTGATAGGAGAGGCGCTAACTATGGCTACACCTTC.

V is TRBV7-2 and J is TRBJ1-2; no firm D call. CDR1 SGHTA and CDR2 FQGNSA come from the germline V gene. The V and J ends lost 2 bases and 4 bases respectively, with 11 bases between them. This CDR3 has 14 amino acids. As DNA, the CDR3 is TGTGCCAGCAGCTTAAATTACAGAGCCTATGGCTACACCTTC. This gives the protein CASSLNYRAYGYTF.

This chain links TRBV2 with TRBJ1-1; tentative D call: TRBD1 (6 bases). The V and J ends lost 6 bases and 4 bases respectively, with 15 bases between them. The CDR3 has 14 amino acids. Germline V CDR1 and CDR2: SNHLY, FYNNEI. This CDR3 is CASRAEGEGTEAFF. CDR3 bases: TGTGCCAGCAGGGCAGAGGGGGAGGGCACTGAAGCTTTCTTT.

This chain connects TRBV19 to TRBJ1-3; D is uncertain. The CDR3 covers 15 residues. V gave up 3 bases and J gave up 0 bases, with 9 bases separating them. Germline lookup yields CDR1 LNHDA and CDR2 SQIVND (reference sequence). The CDR3, as DNA: TGTGCCAGTAGTATCCAACAATTCTCTGGAAACACCATATATTTT. This encodes CASSIQQFSGNTIYF.

The chain links TRBV18 to TRBJ2-2; D is perhaps TRBD2 (7 bases). Germline assignment: CDR1 KGHSH and CDR2 LQKENI. Trimming took off 2 bases at V and 4 bases at J, with 14 bases between the two ends. This CDR3 comprises 16 residues. The CDR3 sequence is CASSPWGGRITGELFF. The CDR3 DNA reads TGTGCCAGCTCACCATGGGGGGGGCGCATCACCGGGGAGCTGTTTTTT.

The chain carries TRBV24-1 and TRBJ1-5; a possible D gene is TRBD1 (6 bases). The V gene lost 5 bases and the J gene lost 1 base, with 8 bases spanning the gap. Germline V gene lookup returns CDR1 KGHDR and CDR2 SFDVKD. The CDR3 has 14 amino acids. CDR3 DNA sequence: TGTGCCACCAGTGGCGGACAGAGCAATCAGCCCCAGCATTTT. Translated: CATSGGQSNQPQHF.

This chain links TRBV10-2 with TRBJ2-7; 12 nucleotides line up with TRBD2. Losses at the gene ends were 5 bases for V and 10 bases for J; bases not matched to a gene: 15. CDR1 and CDR2 (germline): WSHSY, SAAADI. CDR3 length equals 16 residues. CDR3 nucleotide sequence: TGCGCCAGCAGTTTTTTGAGGGCGACTAGCGGGAGTCTACAGTACTTC. Its translation: CASSFLRATSGSLQYF.

The chain links TRBV2 to TRBJ2-1; 10 bases align to TRBD2. The CDR3 extends over 15 amino acids. The germline V gene encodes CDR1 SNHLY and CDR2 FYNNEI. V trimming: 4 bases; J trimming: 5 bases; junction bases outside the gene matches: 5. Written as DNA, the CDR3 is TGTGCCAGCAGTGCAAGACTAGCGGGCAACAATGAGCAGTTCTTC. This codes for CASSARLAGNNEQFF.

This clone was picked up a small number of times. The chain uses TRBV27 and TRBJ2-1; no definite D call. This CDR3 contains 11 residues. CDR1 is MNHEY, CDR2 SMNVEV, per germline (reference sequence). Trimming removed 6 bases at V and 6 bases at J, with 6 bases between. This CDR3 reads CASRLSNEQFF. CDR3 coding DNA: TGTGCCAGCAGGCTCTCCAATGAGCAGTTCTTC.

The genes are TRBV9 and TRBJ2-3; a possible D gene is TRBD2 (7 bases). V lost 4 bases and J 4 bases, leaving 13 bases between the germline ends. Looked up from germline, CDR1 is SGDLS and CDR2 is YYNGEE. There are 14 residues in the CDR3. CDR3 sequence reads: CASSPTGRADTQYF. The CDR3 bases are TGTGCCAGCAGCCCCACAGGGAGGGCAGATACGCAGTATTTT. The complete variable domain, with remaining parts taken from reference TRBV9 and TRBJ2-3, reads DSGVTQTPKHLITATGQRVTLRCSPRSGDLSVYWYQQSLDQGLQFLIQYYNGEERAKGNILERFSAQQFPDLHSELNLSSLELGDSALYFCASSPTGRADTQYFGPGTRLTVL.

This clone was recorded only once. The V call is TRBV19, the J call TRBJ2-4; D remains unclear. The CDR3 is 18 residues long. The V end was cut by 4 bases, the J end by 0 bases, with 19 bases between. CDR1 and CDR2 from the germline V gene are LNHDA and SQIVND (reference sequence). In DNA form, the CDR3 reads TGTGCCAGTAGTACTGGGTTAGTTGGAGTCCTAGCCAAAAACATTCAGTACTTC. As protein: CASSTGLVGVLAKNIQYF.

Regarding this clone: A read error may account for a junction end that differs from germline. The chain links TRBV6-5 to TRBJ1-2; 8 nucleotides match TRBD1. CDR1 is MNHEY, CDR2 SVGAGI, per germline. The CDR3 totals 14 residues. The CDR3 here is CASSDSGTGYGYTF. The CDR3 bases are TGTGCCAGCAGTGACTCCGGGACAGGATATGGCTACACCTTC.

The chain uses TRBV3-1 (or the pseudogene TRBV3-2) and TRBJ1-1; D is undetermined. Trimming pared 1 base from V and 7 bases from J, leaving 7 bases between. The CDR3 extends over 12 amino acids. The germline V gene encodes CDR1 LGHDT and CDR2 YNNKEL (reference sequence). The CDR3 coding sequence is TGTGCCAGCAGCCAAGCCGGGTTTGAAGCTTTCTTT. Amino acids: CASSQAGFEAFF.

The chain uses TRBV6-4 and TRBJ1-1; D call uncertain. V was shortened by 6 bases and J by 0 bases, with 8 bases between the two germline ends. The CDR3 is 13 amino acids. Germline lookup yields CDR1 MRHNA and CDR2 SNTAGT. The CDR3 is CASSREMNTEAFF. CDR3 nucleotide sequence: TGTGCCAGCAGCCGGGAGATGAACACTGAAGCTTTCTTT.

The rearrangement uses TRBV28 and TRBJ1-1; 7 nucleotides match TRBD1. CDR3 length: 13 residues. V lost 4 bases and J lost 5; bases outside the gene matches: 4. CDR1 and CDR2 (germline): MDHEN, SYDVKM. DNA for the CDR3: TGTGCCAGCAGTTCTACAGGGGAAACTGAAGCTTTCTTT. Translating it yields CASSSTGETEAFF.

The chain combines TRBV28 with TRBJ1-2; D is uncertain. The germline V gene has CDR1 MDHEN and CDR2 SYDVKM. This CDR3 has 15 residues. Deletions cut 5 bases from V and 8 bases from J, with 21 bases between. CDR3 DNA sequence: TGTGCCAGCAGTCTTACAACGGACCGGGGATTGGGCTACACCTTC. This encodes CASSLTTDRGLGYTF.

V gene TRBV3-1 (or the pseudogene TRBV3-2) combines with J gene TRBJ1-2, with 9 nucleotides matching TRBD1. Germline CDR1 LGHDT, CDR2 YNNKEL (reference sequence). This CDR3 has 15 amino acids. V was clipped by 3 bases and J by 8 bases; unmatched bases: 10. CDR3 coding DNA: TGTGCCAGCAGCCAGACCCCGGGACAGGGAGACGGCTACACCTTC. Translation gives CASSQTPGQGDGYTF.

This chain joins TRBV25-1 and TRBJ2-1; 8 bases agree with TRBD2. Trimming cost V 4 bases and J 3 bases; bases outside gene matches: 5. Germline CDR1 MGHDK, CDR2 SYGVNS. The CDR3 is 15 residues long. CDR3 loop: CASSGSGGHYNEQFF. The CDR3 bases are TGTGCCAGCAGTGGCAGCGGGGGCCACTACAATGAGCAGTTCTTC.

The chain recombines TRBV30 with TRBJ2-1, with D perhaps being TRBD1 or TRBD2 (5 bases each). V gave up 3 bases and J gave up 10 bases, with 25 bases separating them. The CDR3 is 16 amino acids. Per germline, CDR1 GTSNPN and CDR2 SVGIG (reference sequence). The CDR3 DNA is TGTGCCTGGAGCATCGGTAACAGGTATACCTGGGAGGAGCAGTTCTTC. It codes for CAWSIGNRYTWEEQFF.

V and J are TRBV18 and TRBJ1-1, with 7 bases lining up with TRBD1. CDR1 and CDR2 from the germline V gene are KGHSH and LQKENI. The CDR3 sequence is 15 residues long. With 4 bases clipped from V and 1 base from J, the junction kept 6 bases outside the gene matches. The CDR3 nucleotides read TGTGCCAGCTCACGACTTCAGGGGGGGAACACTGAAGCTTTCTTT. Protein: CASSRLQGGNTEAFF.

V gene TRBV10-3 combines with J gene TRBJ2-2; weak D call: TRBD1 (6 bases). CDR3 size: 14 residues. The V gene's germline CDR1 is ENHRY and CDR2 SYGVKD. Trimming cost V 4 bases and J 6 bases, with 12 bases left between them. CDR3 region: CAISGRTAAGELFF. For the CDR3, the DNA is TGTGCCATCAGTGGGCGGACAGCCGCCGGGGAGCTGTTTTTT.

The chain links TRBV4-2 to TRBJ1-2; unclear D gene. The CDR3 covers 14 residues. Germline lookup yields CDR1 LGHNA and CDR2 YNFKEQ. The ends were cut back, 0 bases at V and 6 bases at J, with 11 bases in the middle. Here the CDR3 reads CASSQDLAGDGYTF. In nucleotides, the CDR3 is TGTGCCAGCAGCCAAGATTTAGCGGGAGATGGCTACACCTTC.

The V call is TRBV5-1, the J call TRBJ1-3, with a weak D call TRBD1 (6 bases). Germline V gene lookup returns CDR1 SGHRS and CDR2 YFSETQ. This CDR3 is 14 amino acids long. The V and J ends lost 4 bases and 0 bases respectively, with 8 bases between them. This chain's CDR3 is CASSPGHSGNTIYF. CDR3 DNA: TGCGCCAGCAGCCCGGGACACTCTGGAAACACCATATATTTT.

This chain links TRBV15 with TRBJ2-1, with 8 bases aligning to TRBD2. The CDR3 consists of 14 residues. CDR1 is LNHNV, CDR2 YYDKDF, per germline (reference sequence). Losses at the gene ends were 1 base for V and 12 bases for J; bases not matched to a gene: 8. In nucleotides, the CDR3 is TGTGCCACCAGCAGAGGTAGGGGACTAGTTGGGCAGTTCTTC. Amino acid sequence: CATSRGRGLVGQFF.

The chain is built from TRBV6-2 or TRBV6-3 and TRBJ2-7; 7 positions agree with TRBD2. Germline-derived CDR1 and CDR2 are MNHEY and SVGEGT. V was clipped by 6 bases and J by 2 bases; unmatched bases: 19. This CDR3 spans 18 amino acids. The CDR3 DNA reads TGTGCCAGCAGCCCTGGAATTCGCGCGGGAGATTTTGCCTACGAGCAGTACTTC. Translating it yields CASSPGIRAGDFAYEQYF.

This sequence joins TRBV6-6 and TRBJ1-5; D is uncertain. Germline CDR1 is MNHNY and CDR2 is SVGAGI (reference sequence). V was cut by 0 bases and J by 4 bases, with 4 bases left in between. This CDR3 region has 13 residues. The CDR3 coding sequence is TGTGCCAGCAGTTACTCCCAGAATCAGCCCCAGCATTTT. As protein: CASSYSQNQPQHF.

V is TRBV27 and J is TRBJ2-3; TRBD2 aligns across 10 bases. The CDR3 is made up of 17 amino acids. The germline gives CDR1 MNHEY, CDR2 SMNVEV (reference sequence). Unmatched junction bases numbered 3, after V lost 0 bases and J lost 0 bases. CDR3 region: CASSLSRLAGSTDTQYF. The CDR3 DNA is TGTGCCAGCAGTTTATCCCGACTAGCGGGTAGCACAGATACGCAGTATTTT.

V gene TRBV19 combines with J gene TRBJ1-4; tentative D call: TRBD1 (5 bases). Germline-derived CDR1 and CDR2 are LNHDA and SQIVND (reference sequence). V gave up 5 bases and J gave up 2 bases, with 9 bases separating them. This CDR3 contains 14 residues. The CDR3 spells CASSPPGTNEKLFF. CDR3 sequence (DNA): TGTGCCAGTAGTCCTCCAGGGACTAATGAAAAACTGTTTTTT.